A selection of T cell receptor beta chains follows, all from one sample in a study of PD-1 blockade in mismatch repair-deficient tumors. Profiling relied on immunoSEQ multiplex PCR, and the TCRdb table lists in-frame clones only, not all of them. The data contain over 30,000 clones, around 80% of them singletons. Source: PBMCs, taken less than 7 weeks after starting pembrolizumab. The receptors stem from an adult with mismatch repair-deficient cancer. Each CDR3 is given without its conserved first and last residue. The order of the fields is D gene, J gene, V gene, CDR3 protein. The D gene is left open where the match is weak.

d_gene: TRBD1; j_gene: TRBJ2-3; v_gene: TRBV7-8; CDR3aa: ASSITDRGLTDTQY
d_gene: TRBD1; j_gene: TRBJ2-3; v_gene: TRBV29-1; CDR3aa: SVERDREEDTQY
d_gene: NA; j_gene: TRBJ2-3; v_gene: TRBV5-1; CDR3aa: ASSRGDYQPNTQY
d_gene: NA; j_gene: TRBJ2-7; v_gene: TRBV21-1; CDR3aa: ASTQGQGYEQY
d_gene: TRBD2; j_gene: TRBJ2-5; v_gene: TRBV10-3; CDR3aa: AISLAGGKKETQY
d_gene: NA; j_gene: TRBJ1-2; v_gene: TRBV9; CDR3aa: ASSRGRAFDYT
d_gene: TRBD1; j_gene: TRBJ1-4; v_gene: TRBV5-1; CDR3aa: ASSSGQYNEKLF
d_gene: NA; j_gene: TRBJ1-2; v_gene: TRBV6-1; CDR3aa: ASTGGIRFYGYT
d_gene: TRBD2; j_gene: TRBJ2-3; v_gene: TRBV19; CDR3aa: ASSPTSVDTQY
d_gene: TRBD2; j_gene: TRBJ2-1; v_gene: TRBV5-4; CDR3aa: ASSPSGREDEQF
d_gene: NA; j_gene: TRBJ2-6; v_gene: TRBV11-3; CDR3aa: ASSFNQFSGANVLT
d_gene: NA; j_gene: TRBJ2-1; v_gene: TRBV5-1; CDR3aa: ASSLATTHSYNEQF
d_gene: NA; j_gene: TRBJ2-3; v_gene: TRBV28; CDR3aa: ASSPNGLSLWDTQY
d_gene: TRBD1; j_gene: TRBJ2-5; v_gene: TRBV7-3; CDR3aa: ASSSGQGTGKTQY
d_gene: NA; j_gene: TRBJ1-5; v_gene: TRBV10-1; CDR3aa: ASSDAGAQPQH
d_gene: NA; j_gene: TRBJ2-2; v_gene: TRBV6-6; CDR3aa: ASSYQQDTGELF